This is a list of T cell receptor beta chains from one sample in a study of CXCR3-negative and CXCR3-positive naive CD8 T cells. TCRdb reprocessed the 5' RACE reads, with one entry per CDR3 protein and no DNA. The sample includes about 120,000 distinct CDR3 sequences. The material sequenced was naive CXCR3- CD8+ T cells from blood. These receptors originate from a human donor in good health. Some clones in this sample may be carry-over from other donors' samples. The CDR3 runs from the conserved cysteine through the conserved F or W.

CDR3aa: CASTGGSSYEQYF
j_gene: TRBJ2-7
v_gene: TRBV27

CDR3aa: CASSQVGLNTEAFF
j_gene: TRBJ1-1
v_gene: TRBV4-2

CDR3aa: CASSLDPGTDTQYF
j_gene: TRBJ2-3
v_gene: TRBV11-2

CDR3aa: CASSLGTGLRVEKLFF
j_gene: TRBJ1-4
v_gene: TRBV7-6

CDR3aa: CSVEGVDSYEQYF
j_gene: TRBJ2-7
v_gene: TRBV29-1

CDR3aa: CASSPPGPTYNEQFF
j_gene: TRBJ2-1
v_gene: TRBV7-9

CDR3aa: CASSPSGRWGNQPQHF
j_gene: TRBJ1-5
v_gene: TRBV7-9

CDR3aa: CASSPGQANYGYTF
j_gene: TRBJ1-2
v_gene: TRBV4-1

CDR3aa: CASSSHRQGYTEAFF
j_gene: TRBJ1-1
v_gene: TRBV28

CDR3aa: CSVEGQGPYSLQYF
j_gene: TRBJ2-7
v_gene: TRBV29-1

CDR3aa: CASSQGDGGAVETQYF
j_gene: TRBJ2-5
v_gene: TRBV4-2

CDR3aa: CASTSHGASGWRHEQYF
j_gene: TRBJ2-7
v_gene: TRBV28

CDR3aa: CSASYLASDTQYF
j_gene: TRBJ2-3
v_gene: TRBV20-1

CDR3aa: CAISLTSGETQYF
j_gene: TRBJ2-5
v_gene: TRBV10-3

CDR3aa: CASSLADSRSYNEQFF
j_gene: TRBJ2-1
v_gene: TRBV5-5

CDR3aa: CASTYGARAKNNEQFF
j_gene: TRBJ2-1
v_gene: TRBV19

CDR3aa: CASSPRVTNTEAFF
j_gene: TRBJ1-1
v_gene: TRBV6-2/TRBV6-3

CDR3aa: CASSPWSGDTQYF
j_gene: TRBJ2-3
v_gene: TRBV11-3

CDR3aa: CASSFDLRPGTGPNTEAFF
j_gene: TRBJ1-1
v_gene: TRBV12-3/TRBV12-4

CDR3aa: CASSSGLSSYNEQFF
j_gene: TRBJ2-1
v_gene: TRBV7-3

CDR3aa: CASSLKTGYYNEQFF
j_gene: TRBJ2-1
v_gene: TRBV27

CDR3aa: CASSAPADTQYF
j_gene: TRBJ2-3
v_gene: TRBV12-3/TRBV12-4

CDR3aa: CASSSVQGVGVGILDNEQFF
j_gene: TRBJ2-1
v_gene: TRBV27

CDR3aa: CSVLATDTQYF
j_gene: TRBJ2-3
v_gene: TRBV29-1

CDR3aa: CASSSTGDNEQFF
j_gene: TRBJ2-1
v_gene: TRBV12-3/TRBV12-4

CDR3aa: CASTLQGGRSYEQYF
j_gene: TRBJ2-7
v_gene: TRBV12-3/TRBV12-4

CDR3aa: CASSLSGVATEAFF
j_gene: TRBJ1-1
v_gene: TRBV7-6

CDR3aa: CSAWDFDRAYEQYF
j_gene: TRBJ2-7
v_gene: TRBV20-1

CDR3aa: CASSSTQGNTEAFF
j_gene: TRBJ1-1
v_gene: TRBV5-1

CDR3aa: CASHPPSGGLETQYF
j_gene: TRBJ2-5
v_gene: TRBV7-9

CDR3aa: CASSFYSGQQGYTF
j_gene: TRBJ1-2
v_gene: TRBV28

CDR3aa: CASSESGVDEQFF
j_gene: TRBJ2-1
v_gene: TRBV2

CDR3aa: CASIVGLGSEQYF
j_gene: TRBJ2-7
v_gene: TRBV7-9

CDR3aa: CASSGSTEAFF
j_gene: TRBJ1-1
v_gene: TRBV5-4

CDR3aa: CASSLALAGGPATQYF
j_gene: TRBJ2-3
v_gene: TRBV7-6

CDR3aa: CASSQYNLATGGAGTGELFF
j_gene: TRBJ2-2
v_gene: TRBV3-1

CDR3aa: CASSLVGGEDSQYF
j_gene: TRBJ2-3
v_gene: TRBV7-8

CDR3aa: CASSPTGTTHGTDTQYF
j_gene: TRBJ2-3
v_gene: TRBV12-3/TRBV12-4

CDR3aa: CATSRYNEQFF
j_gene: TRBJ2-1
v_gene: TRBV15

CDR3aa: CASGDSYGYTF
j_gene: TRBJ1-2
v_gene: TRBV2

CDR3aa: CASSQGTSGVYEQYF
j_gene: TRBJ2-7
v_gene: TRBV4-3

CDR3aa: CASSYVAAQETQYF
j_gene: TRBJ2-5
v_gene: TRBV7-2

CDR3aa: CASSLYRGNYGYTF
j_gene: TRBJ1-2
v_gene: TRBV5-1

CDR3aa: CASNLGLRTEAFF
j_gene: TRBJ1-1
v_gene: TRBV19

CDR3aa: CSVEVDTEAFF
j_gene: TRBJ1-1
v_gene: TRBV29-1

CDR3aa: CASSREGTGIYNEQFF
j_gene: TRBJ2-1
v_gene: TRBV12-3/TRBV12-4

CDR3aa: CASSLWGQGTEAFF
j_gene: TRBJ1-1
v_gene: TRBV11-2

CDR3aa: CASSPTLAGGWGETQYF
j_gene: TRBJ2-5
v_gene: TRBV3-1

CDR3aa: CASSSPFSDRPNEQFF
j_gene: TRBJ2-1
v_gene: TRBV7-9

CDR3aa: CASSITAGQESSYEQYF
j_gene: TRBJ2-7
v_gene: TRBV7-6

CDR3aa: CAISESTYNEQFF
j_gene: TRBJ2-1
v_gene: TRBV10-3